Each of the 4 T cell receptor beta chains below was sequenced from the same sample in a study of read filtering for tumor transcriptome and immune sequencing (dated by TCRdb to about 2020). Data came from an Illumina HiSeq 4000. Starting from around 400 ng RNA, TCR libraries were constructed with the Immunoverse kit using molecular barcoded adaptors that cover the alpha/delta and beta/gamma chains. TCRdb cleaned the public reads at Q25 with fastp, built clones with MiXCR and kept in-frame beta chains. For every CDR3 protein sequence, its rows merge into one entry that carries the most common genes and DNA. The table for this sample lists some 130,000 distinct CDR3 sequences; about 13% of them were counted only once. The ten biggest clones cover approximately 8% of the sample. Sequencing input: a population of CD138-negative cells sorted from bone marrow. What this sample's cell subset or site label stands for: bone marrow mononuclear cells depleted of CD138+ plasma/myeloma cells by negative magnetic selection. The source is a donor at least 40 years old with multiple myeloma.

Ten or more counts support this clonotype. This rearrangement joins TRBV5-6 to TRBJ2-3; 7 bases align to TRBD1. Per germline, CDR1 SGHDT and CDR2 YYEEEE. CDR3 length: 15 amino acids. The trim removed 4 bases at V and 3 bases at J, leaving 8 bases unmatched. CDR3: CASSDNRGVTDTQYF. In DNA, the CDR3 is TGTGCCAGCAGCGACAACAGGGGAGTTACAGATACGCAGTATTTT.

With respect to this clonotype: A much larger clone sits a single nucleotide away, making a read error possible. The chain couples TRBV7-2 to TRBJ2-5; D possibly uses TRBD1 or TRBD2 (7 bases each). Per germline, CDR1 SGHTA and CDR2 FQGNSA. This CDR3 contains 13 residues. Deletions cut 5 bases from V and 5 bases from J, with 12 bases between. The CDR3 bases are TGTGCCAGCAGCCAGGGGGGGACGGAGACCCAGTACTTC. Translation: CASSQGGTETQYF.

Ten or more counts support this clonotype. This chain links TRBV7-2 with TRBJ2-3; no clear D gene. Germline V gives CDR1 SGHTA, CDR2 FQGNSA. Trimming took 2 bases from V and 4 from J, leaving 10 bases between them. The CDR3 consists of 14 residues. CDR3 protein: CASSLSRSSDTQYF. The DNA for the CDR3 is TGTGCCAGCAGCTTAAGTAGATCCTCAGATACGCAGTATTTT.

This clonotype was seen many times. This chain links TRBV27 with TRBJ2-1; D ambiguous. The CDR3 covers 13 residues. The germline gives CDR1 MNHEY, CDR2 SMNVEV (reference sequence). Deletions cut 8 bases from V and 5 bases from J, with 13 bases between. CDR3: CASAQQAHNEQFF. The CDR3 nucleotides read TGTGCCAGCGCACAGCAGGCCCACAATGAGCAGTTCTTC.